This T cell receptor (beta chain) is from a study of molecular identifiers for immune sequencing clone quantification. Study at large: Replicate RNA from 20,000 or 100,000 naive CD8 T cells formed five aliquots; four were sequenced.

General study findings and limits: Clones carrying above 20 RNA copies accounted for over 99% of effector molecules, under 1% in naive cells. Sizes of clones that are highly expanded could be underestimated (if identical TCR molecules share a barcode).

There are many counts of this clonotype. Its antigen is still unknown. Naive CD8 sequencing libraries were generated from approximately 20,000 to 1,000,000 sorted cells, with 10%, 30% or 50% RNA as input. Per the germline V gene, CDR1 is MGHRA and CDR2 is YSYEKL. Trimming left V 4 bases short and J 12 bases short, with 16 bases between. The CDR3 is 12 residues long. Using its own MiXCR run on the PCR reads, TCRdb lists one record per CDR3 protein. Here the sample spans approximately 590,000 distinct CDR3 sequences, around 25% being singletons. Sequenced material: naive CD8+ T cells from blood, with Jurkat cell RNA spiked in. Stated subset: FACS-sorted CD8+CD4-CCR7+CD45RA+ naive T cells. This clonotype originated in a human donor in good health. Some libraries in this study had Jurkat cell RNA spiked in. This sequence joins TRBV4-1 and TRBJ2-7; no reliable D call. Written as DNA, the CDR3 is TGCGCCAGCAGCCGAAACGACGGATCTAGGTACTTC. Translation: CASSRNDGSRYF.